Below, 21 T cell receptor beta chains from the same sample are listed, as sequenced in a study of T-cell memory formation after mild COVID-19. TCRdb reprocessed the 5' RACE reads with MiXCR, giving one entry per CDR3 protein. The sample includes about 360,000 distinct CDR3 sequences, over 10% of them seen just once. The sequenced sample was PBMCs or a T cell subset sorted from them (not recorded which). The receptors come from a man between 18 and 29 years old who had mild COVID-19 (a few samples of this study predate the infection). Cell type and time point are not known.

This clonotype was picked up a small number of times. This chain joins TRBV5-1 and TRBJ1-1; no firm D call. V lost 1 base and J 8 bases, leaving 15 bases between the germline ends. The CDR3 consists of 14 residues. The germline CDR1 and CDR2 sequences are SGHRS and YFSETQ. CDR3 DNA: TGCGCCAGCAGCTTGAAAGGGTCCGAGCGGGAAGCTTTCTTT. It translates to CASSLKGSEREAFF.

J is TRBJ1-2 and V is TRBV7-9; D gene uncertain. CDR3 length equals 12 residues. Per germline, CDR1 SEHNR and CDR2 FQNEAQ (reference sequence). The V gene lost 5 bases and the J gene lost 8 bases, with 12 bases spanning the gap. CDR3 residues: CASSPAPGGYTF. CDR3 DNA sequence: TGTGCCAGCAGCCCCGCCCCCGGAGGCTACACCTTC. The complete variable domain, with remaining parts taken from reference TRBV7-9 and TRBJ1-2, reads DTGVSQNPRHKITKRGQNVTFRCDPISEHNRLYWYRQTLGQGPEFLTYFQNEAQLEKSRLLSDRFSAERPKGSFSTLEIQRTEQGDSAMYLCASSPAPGGYTFGSGTRLTVV.

CDR3 region: CASSIGRGQAYEQYF. The CDR3 DNA is TGTGCCAGCAGCATCGGTCGCGGACAAGCCTACGAGCAGTACTTC. This chain connects TRBV27 to TRBJ2-7, with D maybe TRBD1 (5 bases). Germline V gene sequence: CDR1 MNHEY, CDR2 SMNVEV (reference sequence). V was trimmed by 6 bases and J by 2 bases, leaving 17 bases between them. CDR3 size: 15 residues.

This clonotype has more than one count but fewer than ten. The J gene is TRBJ2-6, the V gene TRBV7-2; D gene unclear. This CDR3 comprises 15 residues. CDR1 SGHTA and CDR2 FQGNSA come from the germline V gene. V was cut by 3 bases and J by 2 bases, with 8 bases left in between. The CDR3 protein is CASSFRRAGANVLTF. DNA for the CDR3: TGTGCCAGCAGCTTCCGCAGAGCTGGGGCCAACGTCCTGACTTTC. Based on the CDR3 plus reference TRBV7-2 and TRBJ2-6, the full variable domain is GAGVSQSPSNKVTEKGKDVELRCDPISGHTALYWYRQSLGQGLEFLIYFQGNSAPDKSGLPSDRFSAERTGGSVSTLTIQRTQQEDSAVYLCASSFRRAGANVLTFGAGSRLTVL.

This clonotype was seen at least ten times. The chain recombines TRBV4-2 with TRBJ2-3; D unclear. The CDR3 runs to 11 residues. Germline V lookup: CDR1 LGHNA, CDR2 YNFKEQ. The V and J ends lost 0 bases and 6 bases respectively, with 1 base between them. The CDR3 is CASSQEDTQYF. For the CDR3, the DNA is TGTGCCAGCAGCCAAGAGGATACGCAGTATTTT.

This chain connects TRBV12-3 or TRBV12-4 to TRBJ2-3; no firm D call. The CDR3 is 14 residues long. V was pared by 6 bases and J by 2 bases, with 12 bases between. Here the CDR3 DNA reads TGTGCCAGCAGGGCCTGGTCGGTCACAGATACGCAGTATTTT. It codes for CASRAWSVTDTQYF.

This clonotype was found many times. The chain employs TRBV12-3 or TRBV12-4 and TRBJ2-5; D gene uncertain. V gave up 3 bases and J gave up 1 base, with 9 bases separating them. The CDR3 is 14 amino acids. This chain's CDR3 is CASSFSWVQETQYF. Written as DNA, the CDR3 is TGTGCCAGCAGTTTCTCCTGGGTCCAAGAGACCCAGTACTTC.

This clonotype has a handful of counts. V is TRBV7-9 and J is TRBJ2-7; TRBD1 agrees at 8 bases. The CDR3 is made up of 14 amino acids. Germline-derived CDR1 and CDR2 are SEHNR and FQNEAQ (reference sequence). The trim removed 3 bases at V and 2 bases at J, leaving 3 bases unmatched. The CDR3 DNA is TGTGCCAGCAGCTTCGCGACAGGGGCCTACGAGCAGTACTTC. It is translated as CASSFATGAYEQYF.

This clonotype has at least ten counts. The genes are TRBV5-1 and TRBJ2-5, with D tentatively TRBD1 (6 bases). CDR3 length: 15 residues. Trimming pared 1 base from V and 2 bases from J, leaving 12 bases between. Germline assignment: CDR1 SGHRS and CDR2 YFSETQ. CDR3 bases: TGCGCCAGCAGCTTGTCTCCACAGGGTCAAGAGACCCAGTACTTC. Translating it yields CASSLSPQGQETQYF.

The rearrangement joins TRBV5-1 to TRBJ2-1, with D possibly being TRBD1 (5 bases). This CDR3 region has 15 residues. V was trimmed by 0 bases and J by 8 bases, leaving 15 bases between them. From germline, CDR1 is SGHRS and CDR2 YFSETQ. CDR3 residues: CASSLGGQLLDEQFF. The CDR3 DNA reads TGCGCCAGCAGCTTGGGAGGACAACTACTCGATGAGCAGTTCTTC.

The J gene is TRBJ1-1, the V gene TRBV7-2, with D perhaps TRBD1 (5 bases). V dropped 5 bases and J dropped 3 bases, with 22 bases sitting between them. Germline V gene sequence: CDR1 SGHTA, CDR2 FQGNSA. The CDR3 is made up of 17 amino acids. The CDR3 reads CASSRGRGTGGDTEAFF. As DNA, the CDR3 is TGTGCCAGCAGCCGCGGGCGGGGAACAGGTGGGGACACTGAAGCTTTCTTT.

The chain is built from TRBV4-1 and TRBJ2-2; no firm D call. The CDR3 is 15 residues long. Germline CDR1 MGHRA, CDR2 YSYEKL. V was cut by 1 base and J by 4 bases, with 10 bases left in between. CDR3 coding DNA: TGCGCCAGCAGCCAAGTTCCGGGCTCCACCGGGGAGCTGTTTTTT. The encoded protein is CASSQVPGSTGELFF.

The chain has TRBV4-3 and TRBJ1-4, with TRBD1 matching 8 bases. V lost 5 bases to trimming and J lost 3 bases; unmatched junction nucleotides: 2. The CDR3 loop spans 14 amino acids. Germline loops: CDR1 LGHNA, CDR2 YSLEER. Written as DNA, the CDR3 is TGCGCCAGCAGCGACAGGGGTTCTAATGAAAAACTGTTTTTT. It codes for CASSDRGSNEKLFF.

The sample holds many counts of this clonotype. This chain uses TRBV4-2 with TRBJ1-1; tentatively, D is TRBD1 (6 bases). The CDR3 covers 16 residues. Looked up from germline, CDR1 is LGHNA and CDR2 is YNFKEQ. V was clipped by 0 bases and J by 1 base, with 12 bases between them. As DNA, the CDR3 is TGTGCCAGCAGCCAAGACAGGCAGGGGAAGAACACTGAAGCTTTCTTT. This translates into CASSQDRQGKNTEAFF.

The chain combines TRBV5-1 with TRBJ1-1; the D is unclear. V lost 0 bases to trimming and J lost 4 bases, with 10 bases between them. CDR1 is SGHRS, CDR2 YFSETQ, per germline. CDR3 length: 14 amino acids. This CDR3 reads CASSLAGGGTEAFF. In DNA form, the CDR3 reads TGCGCCAGCAGCTTGGCGGGAGGAGGCACTGAAGCTTTCTTT.

This clonotype appeared a few times. The rearrangement uses TRBV29-1 and TRBJ1-4; D gene ambiguous. This CDR3 spans 12 amino acids. The germline gives CDR1 SQVTM, CDR2 ANQGSEA. The germline V and J ends were trimmed by 0 bases and 7 bases, with 6 bases remaining between them. CDR3 DNA sequence: TGCAGCGTTGAAGATCACAGTGAAAAACTGTTTTTT. It specifies CSVEDHSEKLFF.

The rearrangement joins TRBV29-1 to TRBJ2-5, with D possibly matching TRBD2 (7 bases). V was cut by 2 bases and J by 5 bases, with 12 bases left in between. The CDR3 spans 13 residues. Germline CDR1 reads SQVTM; CDR2 reads ANQGSEA. CDR3 nucleotides: TGCAGCGTTGAACGGGGGGCAATGGAGACCCAGTACTTC. This translates into CSVERGAMETQYF.

The rearrangement links TRBV10-3 to TRBJ2-2; D call uncertain. The CDR3 sequence is 13 residues long. Germline lookup yields CDR1 ENHRY and CDR2 SYGVKD. V gave up 4 bases and J gave up 1 base, with 4 bases separating them. The CDR3 region has the DNA TGTGCCATCAGTGGACGGAACACCGGGGAGCTGTTTTTT. It specifies CAISGRNTGELFF.

Ten or more counts support this clonotype. This sequence joins TRBV12-3 or TRBV12-4 and TRBJ1-5; D perhaps matches TRBD1 (5 bases). V lost 5 bases and J lost 6, with 11 bases in between. CDR3 size: 13 residues. The CDR3: CASSLPGGQPQHF. The CDR3 region has the DNA TGTGCCAGCAGTCTCCCGGGGGGTCAGCCCCAGCATTTT.

The V and J genes are TRBV7-2 and TRBJ2-3, with 9 positions matching TRBD2. After removal of 5 bases from V and 6 bases from J, the junction contained 6 bases not matched to a gene. This CDR3 spans 14 amino acids. CDR1 is SGHTA, CDR2 FQGNSA, per germline. This CDR3 is CASSPAGGVDTQYF. The CDR3 DNA reads TGTGCCAGCAGCCCTGCGGGGGGGGTGGATACGCAGTATTTT.

J is TRBJ2-2 and V is TRBV6-2 or TRBV6-3; no clear D gene. V shed 3 bases and J shed 6 bases, with 17 bases lying between them. Germline V lookup: CDR1 MNHEY, CDR2 SVGEGT. The CDR3 contains 16 residues. The CDR3 nucleotides are TGTGCCAGCAGTTATCCCAGAAGGACCTCCCCCGGGGAGCTGTTTTTT. It specifies CASSYPRRTSPGELFF.